There are many counts of the clone carrying this T cell receptor beta chain. The CDR3 runs to 13 residues. V dropped 3 bases and J dropped 5 bases, with 10 bases sitting between them. The iRepertoire nested amplicon-rescue multiplex PCR amplified TCR alpha and beta CDR3s from RNA. TCRdb passed the multiplex PCR reads through MiXCR, listing each CDR3 protein once. The sample consists of some 5,800 distinct CDR3 sequences, over 25% of them appearing once. The sample originates from a study of glioma-infiltrating T cells. The specimen sequenced was glioma tissue, nonneoplastic brain tissue, or PBMCs (not recorded which). This TCR was recovered from a human donor with low-grade glioma or glioblastoma, undergoing nonglioma brain surgery, or in good health (not recorded which). The rearrangement uses TRBV12-3 or TRBV12-4 and TRBJ2-5; perhaps D is TRBD1 or TRBD2 (5 bases each). DNA of the CDR3: TGTGCCAGCAGTTTTCTGGGACGGGAGACCCAGTACTTC. Its translation is CASSFLGRETQYF.